These 8 T cell receptor beta chains were all obtained from the same sample, sequenced in a study of T cell responses to AZD1222 COVID-19 vaccine. Sequencing used immunoSEQ multiplex PCR; TCRdb keeps in-frame clones, though not all of them. The table includes 130,000 or so clones, over 85% detected once. The source was peripheral blood, collected on day 0 of MenACWY control vaccination. Source of these receptors: an adult in good health.

V and J are TRBV20-1 and TRBJ1-1; D unclear. The CDR3 extends over 11 amino acids. Germline V gene data show CDR1 as DFQATT and CDR2 as SNEGSKA (reference sequence). V lost 8 bases to trimming and J lost 7 bases, with 14 bases between them. The CDR3 loop is CSPRRPDEAFF. For the CDR3, the DNA is TGCAGTCCAAGGAGGCCAGATGAAGCTTTCTTT.

V and J are TRBV6-1 and TRBJ1-1; D gene unclear. CDR3 size: 16 residues. Trimming stripped 3 bases from V and 0 bases from J, with 14 bases between. Germline V gene data show CDR1 as MNHNS and CDR2 as SASEGT. The CDR3 sequence is CASSEDGRYMNTEAFF. CDR3 coding DNA: TGTGCCAGCAGTGAGGACGGCCGATACATGAACACTGAAGCTTTCTTT.

The CDR3 loop is CASSSAGTSVRELFF. The CDR3 DNA is TGTGCCAGCAGTTCCGCCGGGACTAGCGTCCGGGAGCTGTTTTTT. The chain combines TRBV6-2 or TRBV6-3 with TRBJ2-2, with 10 bases fitting TRBD2. The CDR3 has 15 residues. Looked up from germline, CDR1 is MNHEY and CDR2 is SVGEGT. Trimming cost V 4 bases and J 9 bases; bases outside gene matches: 8.

The rearrangement joins TRBV29-1 to TRBJ2-3; D may be TRBD2 (6 bases). The CDR3 is 13 residues long. Per germline, CDR1 SQVTM and CDR2 ANQGSEA. Trimming removed 3 bases at V and 6 bases at J, with 13 bases between. The chain's CDR3 is CSVDPEGQDTQYF. The CDR3 region has the DNA TGCAGCGTTGATCCGGAGGGTCAGGATACGCAGTATTTT.

The chain couples TRBV5-1 to TRBJ1-2; tentatively, D is TRBD1 (6 bases). Trimming cost V 0 bases and J 6 bases, with 9 bases left between them. The CDR3 has 13 amino acids. Germline loops: CDR1 SGHRS, CDR2 YFSETQ. CDR3 sequence (DNA): TGCGCCAGCAGCTTGGCAGGGGCGGATGGCTACACCTTC. It encodes CASSLAGADGYTF.

This chain links TRBV6-5 with TRBJ1-1; the D is unclear. CDR1 and CDR2 (germline): MNHEY, SVGAGI. The CDR3 has 13 residues. The V end was cut by 2 bases, the J end by 1 base, with 5 bases between. The CDR3 coding sequence is TGTGCCAGCAGTTACCGCAAGAACACTGAAGCTTTCTTT. This translates into CASSYRKNTEAFF.

This chain joins TRBV7-2 and TRBJ2-5; possibly TRBD2 for D (5 bases). The V end lost 5 bases, the J end lost 2 bases, and 12 bases lay between the germline ends. Germline V gives CDR1 SGHTA, CDR2 FQGNSA. CDR3 length: 14 amino acids. CDR3 nucleotides: TGTGCCAGCAGCCCAGACTCGGGACAAGAGACCCAGTACTTC. Protein product: CASSPDSGQETQYF. Full variable domain (outside the CDR3, taken from reference TRBV7-2 and TRBJ2-5): GAGVSQSPSNKVTEKGKDVELRCDPISGHTALYWYRQSLGQGLEFLIYFQGNSAPDKSGLPSDRFSAERTGGSVSTLTIQRTQQEDSAVYLCASSPDSGQETQYFGPGTRLLVL.

The chain couples TRBV14 to TRBJ2-7; D is uncertain. V was trimmed by 4 bases and J by 7 bases, leaving 14 bases between them. The CDR3 consists of 13 residues. Germline lookup yields CDR1 SGHDN and CDR2 FVKESK. The CDR3 DNA reads TGTGCCAGCAGCCCCGACGCCGGTGGTGAGCAGTACTTC. Protein: CASSPDAGGEQYF. Using reference TRBV14 and TRBJ2-7 for the parts outside the CDR3, the full variable domain is EAGVTQFPSHSVIEKGQTVTLRCDPISGHDNLYWYRRVMGKEIKFLLHFVKESKQDESGMPNNRFLAERTGGTYSTLKVQPAELEDSGVYFCASSPDAGGEQYFGPGTRLTVT.